These T cell receptor beta chains were read from a single sample in a study of blood T cell repertoires in COVID-19. The repertoire was sequenced with immunoSEQ multiplex PCR; TCRdb's copy has only in-frame clones and lacks some. The sample yields 400,000 or so clones, roughly 90% seen once. The sequenced sample consisted of PBMCs or T cells enriched from blood (not recorded which). These receptor sequences come from a woman between 40 and 55 years old with acute COVID-19. The CDR3 runs from the conserved cysteine through the conserved F or W. The D gene is left open where the match is weak. Rows give clone size only sometimes, using once, few, many, or a class for an expanded clone.

clone_size | j_call | d_call | v_call | cdr3_length | cdr3_aa | cdr3_nt
- | TRBJ1-2 | - | TRBV29-1 | 13 | CSVDPVTGLGYTF | TGCAGCGTGGACCCCGTAACAGGGTTGGGCTACACCTTC
- | TRBJ2-7 | - | TRBV19 | 14 | CASSIVGLPYEQYF | TGTGCCAGTAGTATCGTTGGCCTTCCCTACGAGCAGTACTTC
- | TRBJ2-6 | - | TRBV5-4 | 16 | CASRRFRDSGANVLTF | TGTGCCAGCAGGCGATTCAGGGACTCTGGGGCCAACGTCCTGACTTTC
- | TRBJ1-3 | TRBD1 | TRBV7-2 | 15 | CASSRDRGPGNTIYF | TGTGCCAGCAGCCGGGACAGGGGGCCTGGAAACACCATATATTTT
- | TRBJ1-2 | - | TRBV4-2 | 14 | CASSNPDRSYGYTF | TGTGCCAGCAGCAATCCCGACAGGTCCTATGGCTACACCTTC
- | TRBJ2-7 | TRBD2 | TRBV5-4 | 15 | CASSFGTTNTGEQYF | TGTGCCAGCAGCTTCGGGACTACGAATACTGGGGAGCAGTACTTC
- | TRBJ2-5 | TRBD2 | TRBV19 | 13 | CASSPAGLETQYF | TGTGCCAGTAGCCCAGCGGGACTAGAGACCCAGTACTTC
- | TRBJ1-1 | - | TRBV7-2 | 14 | CASSFPYRVAEAFF | TGTGCCAGCAGCTTTCCGTACAGGGTAGCTGAAGCTTTCTTT
- | TRBJ1-6 | - | TRBV18 | 13 | CASSSAYNSPLHF | TGTGCCAGCTCTTCAGCCTATAATTCACCCCTCCACTTT
few | TRBJ1-1 | - | TRBV7-9 | 13 | CASSLASITEAFF | TGTGCCAGCAGCTTAGCGAGTATTACTGAAGCTTTCTTT
- | TRBJ1-4 | TRBD1 | TRBV2 | 15 | CASSEGTGGPRKLFF | TGTGCCAGCAGTGAAGGGACAGGCGGGCCGAGAAAACTGTTTTTT
- | TRBJ2-1 | - | TRBV30 | 13 | CAWSVVGLNEQFF | TGTGCCTGGAGTGTCGTAGGACTCAATGAGCAGTTCTTC
- | TRBJ2-5 | TRBD2 | TRBV6-1 | 15 | CASSEHLAGQETQYF | TGTGCCAGCAGTGAACACCTAGCGGGGCAAGAGACCCAGTACTTC
- | TRBJ1-1 | - | TRBV24-1 | 12 | CATRDTNTEAFF | TGTGCCACCAGGGACACGAACACTGAAGCTTTCTTT
- | TRBJ2-1 | TRBD2 | TRBV9 | 15 | CASSVAAGGSDEQFF | TGTGCCAGCAGCGTAGCCGCGGGGGGGTCTGATGAGCAGTTCTTC
- | TRBJ1-2 | TRBD1 | TRBV18 | 14 | CASSPLGQGDGYTF | TGTGCCAGCTCACCACTGGGACAGGGGGATGGCTACACCTTC
- | TRBJ1-2 | - | TRBV13 | 11 | CASSFSYGYTF | TGTGCCAGCAGCTTCAGCTATGGCTACACCTTC
- | TRBJ1-1 | - | TRBV3-1/TRBV3-2 | 13 | CASSPTENTEAFF | TGTGCCAGCAGCCCTACAGAGAACACTGAAGCTTTCTTT